The 20 T cell receptor beta chains below were found in one sample sequenced in a study of blood T cell repertoires in COVID-19. Clones were read by immunoSEQ multiplex PCR, and TCRdb kept only the in-frame ones, dropping some. The profile shows 200,000 to 250,000 clones, 83% of them singletons. Material: PBMCs or T cells enriched from blood (not recorded which). These receptors all come from a woman aged 45-65 years who had been exposed to COVID-19.

The rearrangement uses TRBV27 and TRBJ2-1; 7 bases are a match to TRBD1. J lost 1 base, V lost 3 bases, and 6 bases had no gene match. The CDR3 spans 16 residues. Germline-derived CDR1 and CDR2 are MNHEY and SMNVEV (reference sequence). CDR3 sequence reads: CASSFDRVGSYNEQFF. CDR3 nucleotide sequence: TGTGCCAGCAGTTTTGACAGGGTAGGGTCCTACAATGAGCAGTTCTTC.

The chain joins TRBV14 to TRBJ1-4; weak D call: TRBD1 (5 bases). V gave up 2 bases and J gave up 8 bases, with 15 bases separating them. The germline V gene has CDR1 SGHDN and CDR2 FVKESK. This CDR3 region has 15 residues. CDR3 residues: CASSQQGASVEKLFF. The CDR3 region has the DNA TGTGCCAGCAGCCAACAAGGGGCTTCGGTCGAAAAACTGTTTTTT.

This clone was recorded once. This chain links TRBV5-4 with TRBJ1-3; D is uncertain. In germline, CDR1 is SGHNT, CDR2 YYREEE (reference sequence). The CDR3 consists of 14 residues. V lost 0 bases and J 2 bases, leaving 6 bases between the germline ends. The CDR3: CASSLGGAGNTIYF. As DNA, the CDR3 is TGTGCCAGCAGCTTGGGCGGGGCTGGAAACACCATATATTTT.

The rearrangement uses TRBV5-6 and TRBJ2-7; 7 bases are a match to TRBD1. Germline V gene lookup returns CDR1 SGHDT and CDR2 YYEEEE. With V trimmed by 3 bases and J by 5 bases, 11 bases remained unmatched. This CDR3 has 15 residues. In nucleotides, the CDR3 is TGTGCCAGCAGCTCCGCCGGGACAGCTGAGGACGAGCAGTACTTC. This translates into CASSSAGTAEDEQYF. Combining the CDR3 with reference TRBV5-6 and TRBJ2-7 gives the whole variable domain DAGVTQSPTHLIKTRGQQVTLRCSPKSGHDTVSWYQQALGQGPQFIFQYYEEEERQRGNFPDRFSGHQFPNYSSELNVNALLLGDSALYLCASSSAGTAEDEQYFGPGTRLTVT.

The chain joins TRBV6-5 to TRBJ2-2; D gene unclear. Trimming left V 8 bases short and J 3 bases short, with 7 bases between. The CDR3 is made up of 12 amino acids. The germline V gene encodes CDR1 MNHEY and CDR2 SVGAGI. This chain's CDR3 is CASFRDTGELFF. CDR3 sequence (DNA): TGTGCCAGCTTTCGGGACACCGGGGAGCTGTTTTTT.

V gene TRBV2 combines with J gene TRBJ2-6; D might be TRBD1 (6 bases). The CDR3 length is 17 residues. Trimming left V 7 bases short and J 0 bases short, with 16 bases between. Germline lookup yields CDR1 SNHLY and CDR2 FYNNEI. The chain's CDR3 is CASTTGRGFSGANVLTF. In DNA, the CDR3 is TGTGCCAGCACTACAGGGCGAGGATTCTCTGGGGCCAACGTCCTGACTTTC.

The V call is TRBV6-2 or TRBV6-3, the J call TRBJ1-4; no firm D call. Deletions cut 6 bases from V and 7 bases from J, with 15 bases between. CDR1 is MNHEY and CDR2 is SVGEGT in the germline V gene. This CDR3 region has 14 residues. Written as DNA, the CDR3 is TGTGCCAGCAGCCCATACGCTCGGAGTGAAAAACTGTTTTTT. Protein sequence: CASSPYARSEKLFF.

The rearrangement links TRBV6-5 to TRBJ2-1, with 8 bases lining up with TRBD1. Germline CDR1 MNHEY, CDR2 SVGAGI. The V and J ends lost 6 bases and 1 base, in that order; junction bases with no gene match: 2. The CDR3 totals 14 residues. This CDR3 is CASRDRASYNEQFF. CDR3 nucleotides: TGTGCCAGCAGGGACAGGGCGTCCTACAATGAGCAGTTCTTC.

The V call is TRBV2, the J call TRBJ1-6; no firm D call. Germline CDR1 SNHLY, CDR2 FYNNEI. The CDR3 consists of 17 residues. The V end lost 5 bases, the J end lost 0 bases, and 14 bases lay between the germline ends. The CDR3 loop is CASSSQLSSSYNSPLHF. CDR3 DNA sequence: TGTGCCAGCAGTTCACAGCTTTCGAGCTCCTATAATTCACCCCTCCACTTT.

This rearrangement joins TRBV15 to TRBJ2-7, with a weak D call TRBD2 (6 bases). Germline V gives CDR1 LNHNV, CDR2 YYDKDF (reference sequence). The ends were cut back, 3 bases at V and 5 bases at J, with 11 bases in the middle. The CDR3 length is 13 residues. This CDR3 reads CATSREGLNEQYF. DNA of the CDR3: TGTGCCACCAGCAGGGAGGGTCTCAACGAGCAGTACTTC.

Comment on this clone: Compared with germline, one end of the junction differs, possibly owing to a read error. The chain uses TRBV7-9 and TRBJ2-6, with D perhaps TRBD1 (5 bases). CDR1 SEHNR and CDR2 FQNEAQ come from the germline V gene (reference sequence). This CDR3 contains 16 residues. This CDR3 reads CASSPRRSSGANVLIF. Here the CDR3 DNA reads TGTGCCAGCAGCCCTCGACGGAGCTCTGGGGCCAACGTCCTGATTTTC.

This clone was observed at least ten times. The J gene is TRBJ2-3, the V gene TRBV7-8; 8 bases are shared with TRBD2. The CDR3 has 14 amino acids. In germline, CDR1 is SGHVS, CDR2 FQNEAQ. V lost 2 bases and J lost 4; bases outside the gene matches: 2. CDR3 sequence (DNA): TGTGCCAGCAGCTTACTCGGGGGGGCAGATACGCAGTATTTT. This sequence encodes CASSLLGGADTQYF.

This clone was counted once. The chain uses TRBV18 and TRBJ1-1; the D gene is possibly TRBD1 (6 bases). The CDR3 spans 14 residues. V was trimmed by 5 bases and J by 1 base, leaving 11 bases between them. Per the germline V gene, CDR1 is KGHSH and CDR2 is LQKENI. This CDR3 is CASSLDRKNTEAFF. The CDR3, as DNA: TGTGCCAGCTCATTGGACAGAAAGAACACTGAAGCTTTCTTT. Supplemented by reference TRBV18 and TRBJ1-1, the full variable domain reads NAGVMQNPRHLVRRRGQEARLRCSPMKGHSHVYWYRQLPEEGLKFMVYLQKENIIDESGMPKERFSAEFPKEGPSILRIQQVVRGDSAAYFCASSLDRKNTEAFFGQGTRLTVV.

Here the CDR3 DNA reads TGTGCCTGGAGTTCGGGACAGCTAAGCTCCTATAATTCACCCCTCCACTTT. This encodes CAWSSGQLSSYNSPLHF. The chain joins TRBV30 to TRBJ1-6; 7 bases line up with TRBD1. Unmatched junction bases numbered 7, after V lost 2 bases and J lost 0 bases. The CDR3 contains 17 residues. In germline, CDR1 is GTSNPN, CDR2 SVGIG (reference sequence). The full variable domain, with the rest looked up from reference TRBV30 and TRBJ1-6, is SQTIHQWPATLVQPVGSPLSLECTVEGTSNPNLYWYRQAAGRGLQLLFYSVGIGQISSEVPQNLSASRPQDRQFILSSKKLLLSDSGFYLCAWSSGQLSSYNSPLHFGNGTRLTVT.

The chain carries TRBV7-8 and TRBJ1-2; maybe TRBD1 (5 bases). Germline values: CDR1 SGHVS, CDR2 FQNEAQ. The CDR3 contains 13 residues. Trimming removed 2 bases from V and 7 bases from J, with 11 bases in between. The DNA of the CDR3 is TGTGCCAGCAGCTTAATCAGGGAAGGTGGCTACACCTTC. Its protein product is CASSLIREGGYTF.

The gene calls are TRBV7-6 and TRBJ2-3; 9 bases are a match to TRBD1. CDR1 and CDR2 from the germline V gene are SGHVS and FNYEAQ. J lost 2 bases, V lost 5 bases, and 5 bases had no gene match. The CDR3 totals 15 residues. The CDR3 loop reads CASSPGTGYTDTQYF. CDR3 coding DNA: TGTGCCAGCAGCCCCGGGACAGGGTACACAGATACGCAGTATTTT.

V gene TRBV6-5 combines with J gene TRBJ1-1; D not certain. Deletions cut 0 bases from V and 5 bases from J, with 16 bases between. Germline assignment: CDR1 MNHEY and CDR2 SVGAGI. The CDR3 has 16 residues. In DNA, the CDR3 is TGTGCCAGCAGTTACTCGGGATGGCAGGAGGGAACTGAAGCTTTCTTT. This gives the protein CASSYSGWQEGTEAFF.

The chain combines TRBV10-3 with TRBJ2-1, with 9 bases aligning to TRBD2. CDR1 and CDR2 from the germline V gene are ENHRY and SYGVKD. The CDR3 length is 16 residues. The ends lost 0 bases at V and 0 bases at J; junction bases unmatched: 0. The CDR3 DNA reads TGTGCCATCAGTGAGTCGCGGGGGGGCTCCTACAATGAGCAGTTCTTC. Protein sequence: CAISESRGGSYNEQFF.

This sequence joins TRBV5-1 and TRBJ2-5; 7 bases are shared with TRBD2. From germline, CDR1 is SGHRS and CDR2 YFSETQ. The V segment lost 0 bases and the J segment 0 bases; nucleotides outside the gene matches: 11. The CDR3 runs 18 residues. This CDR3 reads CASSLGPTLATYQETQYF. CDR3 in DNA: TGCGCCAGCAGCTTGGGGCCAACACTAGCGACGTACCAAGAGACCCAGTACTTC. The complete variable domain, with remaining parts taken from reference TRBV5-1 and TRBJ2-5, reads KAGVTQTPRYLIKTRGQQVTLSCSPISGHRSVSWYQQTPGQGLQFLFEYFSETQRNKGNFPGRFSGRQFSNSRSEMNVSTLELGDSALYLCASSLGPTLATYQETQYFGPGTRLLVL.

This chain joins TRBV5-1 and TRBJ1-1; D is unresolved. The CDR3 is 12 amino acids. Germline loops: CDR1 SGHRS, CDR2 YFSETQ. V was clipped by 0 bases and J by 7 bases, with 7 bases between them. The CDR3 protein is CASSLVEGEAFF. CDR3 nucleotide sequence: TGCGCCAGCAGCTTGGTGGAGGGTGAAGCTTTCTTT. Supplemented by reference TRBV5-1 and TRBJ1-1, the full variable domain reads KAGVTQTPRYLIKTRGQQVTLSCSPISGHRSVSWYQQTPGQGLQFLFEYFSETQRNKGNFPGRFSGRQFSNSRSEMNVSTLELGDSALYLCASSLVEGEAFFGQGTRLTVV.